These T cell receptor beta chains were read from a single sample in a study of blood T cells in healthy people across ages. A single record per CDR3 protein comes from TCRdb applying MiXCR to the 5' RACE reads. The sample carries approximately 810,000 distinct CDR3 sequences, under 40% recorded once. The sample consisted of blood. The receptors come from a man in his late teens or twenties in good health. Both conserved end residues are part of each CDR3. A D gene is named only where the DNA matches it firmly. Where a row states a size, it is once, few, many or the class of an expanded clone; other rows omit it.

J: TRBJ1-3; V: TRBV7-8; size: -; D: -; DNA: TGTGCCAGCCTCCCGACAATCCACGGAAACACCATATATTTT; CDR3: CASLPTIHGNTIYF
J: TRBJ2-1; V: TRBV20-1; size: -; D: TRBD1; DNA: TGCAGTGCTAGCGAACCGGGACAGGGGGACAATGAGCAGTTCTTC; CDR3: CSASEPGQGDNEQFF
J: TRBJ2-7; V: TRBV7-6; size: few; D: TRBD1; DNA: TGTGCCAGCAGCTTAGCGGGGACAGGACCCACCTACGAGCAGTACTTC; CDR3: CASSLAGTGPTYEQYF
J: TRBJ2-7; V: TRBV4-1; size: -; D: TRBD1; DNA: TGCGCCAGCAGCCCTTACTCCGGGACAGGATCCTACGAGCAGTACTTC; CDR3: CASSPYSGTGSYEQYF
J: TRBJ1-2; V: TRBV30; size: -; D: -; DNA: TGTGCCTGGAGAGATGGCTACACCTTC; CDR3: CAWRDGYTF
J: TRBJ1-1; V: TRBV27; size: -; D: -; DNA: TGTGCCAGCAGTCCCCAACGTCCACAGGGTGGTTATACTGAAGCTTTCTTT; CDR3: CASSPQRPQGGYTEAFF
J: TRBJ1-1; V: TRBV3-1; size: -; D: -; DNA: TGTGCCAGCAGCCAAGTCAAAGGGGCTGAAGCTTTCTTT; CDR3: CASSQVKGAEAFF
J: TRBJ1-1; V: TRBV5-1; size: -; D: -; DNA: TGCGCCAGCAGCTTAGACAATCTGGGGGGGACTGAAGCTTTCTTT; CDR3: CASSLDNLGGTEAFF
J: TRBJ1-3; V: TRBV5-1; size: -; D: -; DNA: TGCGCCAGCAGCACGGGGACCGCCTTGAGAGGAAACACCATATATTTT; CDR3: CASSTGTALRGNTIYF
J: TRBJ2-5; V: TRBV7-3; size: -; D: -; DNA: TGTGCCAGCAGCATGATGGGGGGACAGCAAGAGACCCAGTACTTC; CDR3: CASSMMGGQQETQYF